Listed here is a single T cell receptor (beta chain). CDR3 length: 14 amino acids. The ends lost 7 bases at V and 3 bases at J; junction bases unmatched: 7. Germline CDR1 and CDR2: LGHDT and YNNKEL (reference sequence). The source of the sample is a study of blood T cell repertoires in COVID-19. Across the study: In each case, the material was cDNA or gDNA derived from T cells, B-cell-depleted T cells, or PBMCs.

The protocol was immunoSEQ multiplex PCR, while the TCRdb copy is restricted to in-frame clones and leaves out a portion. Here the sample spans a few hundred thousand clones, around 85% being singletons. Participant-given clinical history determined each cohort assignment. Sequencing used PBMCs or T cells enriched from blood (not recorded which). This receptor was obtained from a woman aged 60 to 75 who had recovered from COVID-19. The chain has TRBV3-1 (or the pseudogene TRBV3-2) and TRBJ1-2, with 8 bases that match TRBD1. This chain's CDR3 is CASTKTGVDYGYTF. In nucleotides, the CDR3 is TGTGCCAGCACCAAGACAGGGGTTGACTATGGCTACACCTTC.